This is a list of T cell receptor beta chains from one sample in a study of cytomegalovirus exposure and HLA in healthy donors. The protocol was immunoSEQ multiplex PCR, while the TCRdb copy is restricted to in-frame clones and leaves out a portion. The table records 100,000 to 150,000 clones, about three quarters of them present only once. The sequencing sample was made of PBMCs. Source of these receptors: a female donor in good health and CMV-seronegative. CDR3s include the opening cysteine and the closing phenylalanine or tryptophan. The D gene is left open where the match is weak. Not all rows give a size; the values are once, few, many and, for expanded clones, a class.

length,D,J,V,size,DNA,CDR3
14,-,TRBJ1-2,TRBV2,once,TGTGCCAGCAGTCGGGACAATACTGGGTATGGCTACACCTTC,CASSRDNTGYGYTF
15,-,TRBJ2-5,TRBV11-2,-,TGTGCCAGCAGCTTAGTGCAGGTGCGACAAGAGACCCAGTACTTC,CASSLVQVRQETQYF
13,-,TRBJ2-4,TRBV11-2,-,TGTGCCAGCAGCTTAGGACAGAGAAACATTCAGTACTTC,CASSLGQRNIQYF
17,-,TRBJ2-6,TRBV7-9,-,TGTGCCAGCAGCTTAGGTATGGGGGGTACCGGGGCCAACGTCCTGACTTTC,CASSLGMGGTGANVLTF
15,TRBD2,TRBJ2-2,TRBV5-4,-,TGTGCCAGCAGGGCTAGCGGGGGGGCTGGCGGGGAGCTGTTTTTT,CASRASGGAGGELFF
14,-,TRBJ2-7,TRBV18,once,TGTGCCAGCTCATCCTCTAGCGACTCCTACGAGCAGTACTTC,CASSSSSDSYEQYF
13,-,TRBJ2-1,TRBV7-8,-,TGTGCCAGCAGCCCTCCGGTATCGGATGAGCAGTTCTTC,CASSPPVSDEQFF
21,TRBD1,TRBJ2-6,TRBV28,-,TGTGCCAGCAGTTTATCTATTGTGGCCGGGACAGGGGGGTCTGGGGCCAACGTCCTGACTTTC,CASSLSIVAGTGGSGANVLTF
15,TRBD2,TRBJ2-3,TRBV5-1,-,TGCGCCAGCAGCGGGGGCGGGGGGCCATCGGATACGCAGTATTTT,CASSGGGGPSDTQYF
14,-,TRBJ2-7,TRBV6-6,-,TGTGCCAGCAGTTACTCGACCAGGGACTACGAGCAGTACTTC,CASSYSTRDYEQYF
16,-,TRBJ1-1,TRBV11-1,once,TGTGCCAGCAGCCACCCAGCAGGGAGGGAGGGCACTGAAGCTTTCTTT,CASSHPAGREGTEAFF
16,-,TRBJ1-4,TRBV27,-,TGTGCCAGCAGTTTAACGTCCAGGGAAACTAATGAAAAACTGTTTTTT,CASSLTSRETNEKLFF
13,TRBD1,TRBJ2-7,TRBV30,-,TGTGCCTGGAACGCAGGGGGATCTAACGAGCAGTACTTC,CAWNAGGSNEQYF
14,-,TRBJ1-1,TRBV28,-,TGTGCCAGCAGCCCCCGTAGGAGGGTCCTTGAAGCTTTCTTT,CASSPRRRVLEAFF
13,-,TRBJ1-5,TRBV6-5,-,TGTGCCAGCAGAAGAAACGAGGATCAGCCCCAGCATTTT,CASRRNEDQPQHF
15,-,TRBJ1-5,TRBV28,-,TGTGCCACAAGACCCCCCGGGGGGCTAGGGCAGCCCCAGCATTTT,CATRPPGGLGQPQHF
13,TRBD1,TRBJ2-7,TRBV7-8,-,TGTGCCAGCAGCGAGGACAGGGGGGACGAGCAGTACTTC,CASSEDRGDEQYF
12,-,TRBJ2-3,TRBV10-3,-,TGTGCCATCAGGGGGGACTGGGATACGCAGTATTTT,CAIRGDWDTQYF
16,-,TRBJ2-7,TRBV6-5,-,TGTGCCAGCAGTTACTGGGGGCCCCTTCGGCTTTACGAGCAGTACTTC,CASSYWGPLRLYEQYF
14,-,TRBJ1-2,TRBV28,-,TGTGCCAGCACCACCTTTGGGGCCCCCTATGGCTACACCTTC,CASTTFGAPYGYTF
12,-,TRBJ1-2,TRBV7-9,-,TGTGTGTCGGGAGGGCGCAACTATGGCTACACCTTC,CVSGGRNYGYTF
16,TRBD2,TRBJ2-3,TRBV7-2,-,TGTGCCAGCAGCCTCGGGGCTAGCGGGAGAACAGATACGCAGTATTTT,CASSLGASGRTDTQYF
15,-,TRBJ2-5,TRBV11-3,-,TGTGCCAGCAGCCCTAGCTCAGGGGCCGAAGAGACCCAGTACTTC,CASSPSSGAEETQYF